The 3 T cell receptor beta chains below come from one sample, sequenced in a study of blood T cell repertoires in COVID-19. Data came from immunoSEQ multiplex PCR; TCRdb stores just in-frame clones and leaves some out. The sample has about 260,000 clones; about 91% are singletons. The sequenced material came from peripheral blood. These receptors came from a person aged 18 to 29 with COVID-19, enrolled during active disease.

This chain connects TRBV27 to TRBJ2-1; the match to TRBD1 covers 8 bases. Germline CDR1 is MNHEY and CDR2 is SMNVEV (reference sequence). This CDR3 is built from 15 residues. Trimming cost V 2 bases and J 8 bases; bases outside gene matches: 8. DNA for the CDR3: TGTGCCAGCAGTTTAGAAGACAGGGGAGTCGATGAGCAGTTCTTC. This translates into CASSLEDRGVDEQFF.

This chain connects TRBV4-1 to TRBJ2-7, with D tentatively TRBD2 (5 bases). Trimming shortened V by 3 bases and J by 1 base, and 7 bases separated the two germline ends. The CDR3 consists of 13 residues. Germline V gene lookup returns CDR1 MGHRA and CDR2 YSYEKL. The CDR3 spells CASSQRDSYEQYF. For the CDR3, the DNA is TGCGCCAGCAGCCAGAGGGATTCCTACGAGCAGTACTTC.

The V and J genes are TRBV13 and TRBJ2-7, with 13 bases matching TRBD2. The germline V gene has CDR1 PRHDT and CDR2 FYEKMQ (reference sequence). Trimming at V came to 4 bases and at J to 3 bases, leaving 3 bases not matched to a gene. The CDR3 extends over 15 amino acids. CDR3 sequence reads: CASSYGLAGDYEQYF. In DNA form, the CDR3 reads TGTGCCAGCAGCTACGGACTAGCGGGAGACTACGAGCAGTACTTC.